This T cell receptor beta chain was obtained from a study of blood T cell repertoires in COVID-19 (TCRdb year 2020). Regarding the research as a whole: Collaborator samples came from the United States, Italy and Spain and covered acute and convalescent phases of COVID-19. The material from the prospective study consisted of cDNA or gDNA derived from T cells, B-cell-depleted T cells, or PBMCs. Deeply sampled blood TCRbeta repertoires from subjects exposed to, actively infected with, or recovered from COVID-19 were included in the dataset. The repertoires were released in a freely available public database intended as a resource for research on the immune response to SARS-CoV-2. Samples were obtained from the ongoing ImmuneRACE study (first 160 participants) and from over 1,000 subjects provided by 6 global collaborators. Nearly every sample came with metadata listing a de-identified subject ID, COVID-19 status, age in years and sex. Where available, HLA class I and class II types were taken from metadata supplied by the sample provider and were not determined by assay-based typing.

Whole blood was collected in K2EDTA tubes by collaborating institutions according to the institutions' own protocols. For TCRbeta analysis, collaborator samples were shipped as frozen whole blood, as isolated PBMCs, or as DNA extracted from either sample type. Regarding this clone: No antigen is known for it. Base qualities are not at hand, and no much larger clone is one base apart.

Study-wide findings and limitations: The amount of clinical and demographic metadata varied by source and participant and was provided uncurated.

CDR1 and CDR2, per the germline V gene (reference sequence), are LNHDA and SQIVND. Inclusive of the bounding cysteine and phenylalanine, the CDR3 is 13 residues long. Only the CDR3 part of the read is kept: 39 bases, read in frame from the first base. V is reduced by 5 bases and J by 7 bases, leaving a spacing of 13 bases between them. TCRbeta CDR3 regions were amplified from genomic DNA using the immunoSEQ Assay, a bias-controlled multiplex PCR. The published analysis was carried out like this. The number of nucleated cells in each sample was estimated from the amplification of reference gene primers within the assay. To quantify the absolute abundance of each unique TCRbeta CDR3 rearrangement, sequence reads were collapsed and filtered. For each sample, productive Simpson clonality was calculated as the square root of Simpson's diversity index across productive rearrangements. TCRdb limited this immuneACCESS table to in-frame rearrangements with V and J called. A share of clones is missing; checked studies link under half to unresolved V genes, and the rest is unexplained. V and J calls and clone size are copied from that table; D and trimming were computed from the DNA. The sample table contains about 250,000 clones; only one count was recorded for 88% of them. The ten largest clones represent around 1.5% of the sample.

This sequence uses TRBV19 and TRBJ2-3; a tentative D match to TRBD1 spans 6 bases. This TCR came from an elderly man with acute or convalescent COVID-19. The sample taken for sequencing was peripheral blood. CDR3 sequence: CASSDDRTNTQYF. At the DNA level, the sequence is TGTGCCAGTAGTGACGACAGGACAAATACGCAGTATTTT.